This T cell receptor beta chain stems from a study of OX40 agonist ivuxolimab in advanced cancers. About the research overall: Patients were treated with intravenous ivuxolimab, dosed at 0.01 to 10 mg/kg and infused every 2 weeks. Eligibility admitted prior anti-PD-1, anti-PD-L1 or anti-CTLA-4 therapy; 35% to 40% had some. Overall study findings and caveats: Doses of 0.1 to 3.0 mg/kg were accompanied by clonal expansion of CD4+ and CD8+ blood T cells by week 6. Patients with a partial response at 0.1-3.0 mg/kg had among the lowest clonal expansion.

Produced via immunoSEQ multiplex PCR; TCRdb's table is partial and in-frame only. This sample has 35,000 to 50,000 clones; approximately 90% occur once, and the top ten carry under 15%. With regard to this clone: The antigen remains undetermined.

Trimming pared 6 bases from V and 6 bases from J, leaving 14 bases between. Germline CDR1 is ENHRY and CDR2 is SYGVKD. CDR3 length equals 13 residues. The starting material was CD4+ or CD8+ T cells sorted from blood, obtained in a trial of the OX40 agonist ivuxolimab. This sequence was found in an adult with an advanced solid tumor such as melanoma, head and neck, liver or kidney cancer. The J gene is TRBJ2-5, the V gene TRBV10-3, with D perhaps given as TRBD1 or TRBD2 (6 bases each). The CDR3 reads CAIREGGLKTQYF. DNA for the CDR3: TGTGCCATCAGGGAGGGGGGTCTTAAGACCCAGTACTTC.